The 16 T cell receptor beta chains given below trace back to one sample, sequenced in a study of monozygotic twins with inflammatory bowel disease. TCRdb re-called the 5' RACE reads and gives one entry per CDR3 protein, without DNA. This repertoire includes about 450,000 distinct CDR3 sequences. Source material: blood. These receptors came from a human donor with ulcerative colitis or Crohn's disease, or a healthy co-twin of an affected twin (not recorded which).

This sequence joins TRBV6-1 and TRBJ1-4; TCRdb's D call of TRBD1 is untestable without DNA. The CDR3 loop spans 15 amino acids. Germline V gene lookup returns CDR1 MNHNS and CDR2 SASEGT. This chain's CDR3 is CASRDTGANNEKLFF.

The chain recombines TRBV5-1 with TRBJ2-3. The CDR3 runs to 13 residues. Germline CDR1 SGHRS, CDR2 YFSETQ. The CDR3 reads CASRPFDTDTQYF.

The chain is built from TRBV29-1 and TRBJ2-7; the D call from TCRdb, TRBD1, cannot be confirmed without DNA. The CDR3 totals 12 residues. The germline gives CDR1 SQVTM, CDR2 ANQGSEA. CDR3: CSVGREEYEQYF.

This chain joins TRBV20-1 and TRBJ1-2; TCRdb selects TRBD1, and the lack of DNA leaves this call unchecked. Germline CDR1 and CDR2: DFQATT and SNEGSKA (reference sequence). The CDR3 runs to 14 residues. This chain's CDR3 is CSAALTGRNYGYTF.

V and J are TRBV5-1 and TRBJ2-3. This CDR3 contains 15 residues. CDR1 and CDR2 from the germline V gene are SGHRS and YFSETQ. CDR3 loop: CASSTYTAGTDTQYF. Supplemented by reference TRBV5-1 and TRBJ2-3, the full variable domain reads KAGVTQTPRYLIKTRGQQVTLSCSPISGHRSVSWYQQTPGQGLQFLFEYFSETQRNKGNFPGRFSGRQFSNSRSEMNVSTLELGDSALYLCASSTYTAGTDTQYFGPGTRLTVL.

This chain connects TRBV5-6 to TRBJ1-2. CDR1 SGHDT and CDR2 YYEEEE come from the germline V gene. The CDR3 runs to 12 residues. This CDR3 is CASSLDTVGYTF.

The chain couples TRBV29-1 to TRBJ2-5; the D gene TCRdb calls, TRBD2, cannot be checked with no DNA. Germline loops: CDR1 SQVTM, CDR2 ANQGSEA. The CDR3 contains 13 residues. CDR3 protein: CSVTAGSQETQYF. Looking up the rest from reference TRBV29-1 and TRBJ2-5 gives the full variable domain: SAVISQKPSRDICQRGTSLTIQCQVDSQVTMMFWYRQQPGQSLTLIATANQGSEATYESGFVIDKFPISRPNLTFSTLTVSNMSPEDSSIYLCSVTAGSQETQYFGPGTRLLVL.

This chain connects TRBV28 to TRBJ2-1; TCRdb indicates TRBD2, and absent DNA this call remains unverified. CDR3 length: 17 residues. Germline V lookup: CDR1 MDHEN, CDR2 SYDVKM. The CDR3: CASSPRRKARSYNEQFF.

The chain employs TRBV5-1 and TRBJ2-5; TCRdb's assignment of TRBD2 cannot be checked, as there is no DNA. CDR3 length: 14 amino acids. Germline values: CDR1 SGHRS, CDR2 YFSETQ. The CDR3 region is CASSPDTSFETQYF.

The chain couples TRBV28 to TRBJ2-1; TCRdb selects TRBD1, and the lack of DNA leaves this call unchecked. The germline V gene has CDR1 MDHEN and CDR2 SYDVKM. This CDR3 has 16 residues. CDR3 amino acids: CASSSQDRGAYNEQFF.

The chain uses TRBV29-1 and TRBJ2-1; no DNA is available, so the TRBD1 call from TCRdb remains unchecked. CDR3 length equals 12 residues. Germline lookup yields CDR1 SQVTM and CDR2 ANQGSEA. CDR3 sequence reads: CSAEAGPNEQFF.

This chain connects TRBV18 to TRBJ1-1; without DNA, the TCRdb call of TRBD1 cannot be checked. This CDR3 is built from 14 residues. Germline V gene data show CDR1 as KGHSH and CDR2 as LQKENI. The CDR3 loop is CASSLGPGNTEAFF.

The chain couples TRBV5-1 to TRBJ2-1; TCRdb names TRBD2, which stays unverified in the absence of DNA. Per germline, CDR1 SGHRS and CDR2 YFSETQ. This CDR3 is built from 16 residues. The CDR3 reads CASSNGLAGPYNEQFF. Full variable domain (rest looked up from reference TRBV5-1 and TRBJ2-1): KAGVTQTPRYLIKTRGQQVTLSCSPISGHRSVSWYQQTPGQGLQFLFEYFSETQRNKGNFPGRFSGRQFSNSRSEMNVSTLELGDSALYLCASSNGLAGPYNEQFFGPGTRLTVL.

V gene TRBV6-1 combines with J gene TRBJ1-5. Germline V CDR1 and CDR2: MNHNS, SASEGT. This CDR3 is 13 amino acids long. This CDR3 is CASSQAGDQPQHF.

The CDR3 region is CASSYSQPPNQPQHF. This chain uses TRBV6-5 with TRBJ1-5; the D gene TCRdb calls, TRBD1, cannot be checked with no DNA. The germline CDR1 and CDR2 sequences are MNHEY and SVGAGI. This CDR3 contains 15 residues.

The rearrangement joins TRBV18 to TRBJ1-2. Germline CDR1 reads KGHSH; CDR2 reads LQKENI. The CDR3 covers 15 residues. The CDR3 is CASSPGLREGHGYTF.